Listed below are T cell receptor beta chains from one sample, sequenced in a study of T-cell reconstitution after alpha-beta-depleted transplantation in children. MiXCR was run by TCRdb on the PCR reads, yielding one entry per CDR3 protein. The table records fewer than 550,000 distinct CDR3 sequences, 9.5% to 12% of them present only once. The sequences come from PBMCs, mostly from graft donor cells, collected 180 days after TCRalphabeta/CD19-depleted stem cell transplant. Every receptor here comes from a female patient aged 2-15 years who had a stem cell transplant for aplastic anemia, so the T cells may come from the graft donor. Each CDR3 is given with its conserved first and last residue. Fields, in order: J gene, D gene, clone size, V gene, CDR3 protein, CDR3 DNA. D genes are given only for firm matches. Size is omitted from some rows. Given values are once, few, many or a class for expanded clones.

j_call: TRBJ2-1; d_call: -; clone_size: -; v_call: TRBV5-1; cdr3_aa: CASSLGDSLYNEQFF; cdr3_nt: TGCGCCAGCAGCTTGGGGGACTCCCTCTACAATGAGCAGTTCTTC
j_call: TRBJ2-7; d_call: TRBD1; clone_size: few; v_call: TRBV24-1; cdr3_aa: CATSDPGQGDYEQYF; cdr3_nt: TGTGCCACCAGTGATCCGGGACAGGGCGACTACGAGCAGTACTTC
j_call: TRBJ2-3; d_call: -; clone_size: -; v_call: TRBV18; cdr3_aa: CASSPRTQSTDTQYF; cdr3_nt: TGTGCCAGCTCACCCCGGACCCAGAGCACAGATACGCAGTATTTT
j_call: TRBJ2-3; d_call: -; clone_size: many; v_call: TRBV3-1; cdr3_aa: CASSQDPYVDTQYF; cdr3_nt: TGTGCCAGCAGCCAAGACCCTTACGTTGACACGCAGTATTTT
j_call: TRBJ2-1; d_call: TRBD2; clone_size: -; v_call: TRBV20-1; cdr3_aa: CSARTSGNFNEQFF; cdr3_nt: TGCAGTGCCAGGACTAGCGGCAACTTCAATGAGCAGTTCTTC
j_call: TRBJ2-2; d_call: -; clone_size: few; v_call: TRBV27; cdr3_aa: CASSHLDPLNTGELFF; cdr3_nt: TGTGCCAGCAGTCACCTGGACCCTTTGAACACCGGGGAGCTGTTTTTT
j_call: TRBJ2-6; d_call: -; clone_size: -; v_call: TRBV5-1; cdr3_aa: CASSYRELGANGLTF; cdr3_nt: TGCGCCAGCAGCTACAGGGAGCTTGGGGCCAACGGCCTGACTTTC
j_call: TRBJ1-1; d_call: -; clone_size: -; v_call: TRBV6-1; cdr3_aa: CASSAIRLTDRSEDTEAFF; cdr3_nt: TGTGCCAGCAGTGCGATTCGACTTACCGACAGATCGGAGGACACTGAAGCTTTCTTT
j_call: TRBJ2-7; d_call: TRBD2; clone_size: once; v_call: TRBV4-2; cdr3_aa: CASSQDIPTSGRYEQYF; cdr3_nt: TGTGCCAGCAGCCAAGATATTCCCACTAGCGGGAGATACGAGCAGTACTTC
j_call: TRBJ2-1; d_call: TRBD2; clone_size: -; v_call: TRBV3-1; cdr3_aa: CASSQDRASGRNEQFF; cdr3_nt: TGTGCCAGCAGCCAAGATCGGGCTAGCGGGAGGAATGAGCAGTTCTTC
j_call: TRBJ2-5; d_call: TRBD2; clone_size: -; v_call: TRBV5-1; cdr3_aa: CASSSLGTSGQETQYF; cdr3_nt: TGCGCCAGCAGCTCACTGGGGACTAGCGGCCAAGAGACCCAGTACTTC
j_call: TRBJ1-1; d_call: TRBD1; clone_size: -; v_call: TRBV5-1; cdr3_aa: CASSLGQQRANTEAFF; cdr3_nt: TGCGCCAGCAGTTTGGGACAGCAAAGAGCCAACACTGAAGCTTTCTTT
j_call: TRBJ2-4; d_call: -; clone_size: -; v_call: TRBV4-3; cdr3_aa: CASSQVPGARNIQYF; cdr3_nt: TGCGCCAGCAGCCAAGTTCCGGGGGCGCGAAACATTCAGTACTTC
j_call: TRBJ2-7; d_call: -; clone_size: few; v_call: TRBV2; cdr3_aa: CASSEAWYEQYF; cdr3_nt: TGTGCCAGCAGTGAAGCCTGGTACGAGCAGTACTTC
j_call: TRBJ1-1; d_call: -; clone_size: -; v_call: TRBV18; cdr3_aa: CASSPRRTLDEAFF; cdr3_nt: TGTGCCAGCTCACCGCGTAGGACTTTAGACGAAGCTTTCTTT